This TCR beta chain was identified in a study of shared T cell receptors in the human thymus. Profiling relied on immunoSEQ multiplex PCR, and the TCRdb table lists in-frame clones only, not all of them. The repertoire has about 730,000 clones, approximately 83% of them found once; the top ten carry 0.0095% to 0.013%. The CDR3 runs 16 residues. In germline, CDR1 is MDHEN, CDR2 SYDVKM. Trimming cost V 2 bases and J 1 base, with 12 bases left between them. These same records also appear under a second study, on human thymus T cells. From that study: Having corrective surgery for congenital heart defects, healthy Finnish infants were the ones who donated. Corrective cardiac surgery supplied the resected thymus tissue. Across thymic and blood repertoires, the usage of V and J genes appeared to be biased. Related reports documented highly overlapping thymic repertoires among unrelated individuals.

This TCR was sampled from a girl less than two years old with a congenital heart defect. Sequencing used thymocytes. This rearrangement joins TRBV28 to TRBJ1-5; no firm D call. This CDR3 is CASSLGYGVSNQPQHF. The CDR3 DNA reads TGTGCCAGCAGTTTAGGGTATGGAGTGAGCAATCAGCCCCAGCATTTT. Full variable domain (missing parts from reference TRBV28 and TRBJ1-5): DVKVTQSSRYLVKRTGEKVFLECVQDMDHENMFWYRQDPGLGLRLIYFSYDVKMKEKGDIPEGYSVSREKKERFSLILESASTNQTSMYLCASSLGYGVSNQPQHFGDGTRLSIL.